A single sample is the source of the 21 T cell receptor beta chains below, sequenced in a study of cytomegalovirus exposure and HLA in healthy donors. PCR primers comprised 60 Vbeta and 13 Jbeta primers. The table came from immunoSEQ multiplex PCR; TCRdb's copy has only in-frame clones and leaves some out. The sample holds 150,000 to 200,000 clones; approximately 77% are singletons and the top ten take approximately 3.6%. The sequenced sample was PBMCs. Every receptor here comes from a man aged 40-49 years in good health and CMV-seropositive.

The CDR3 sequence: CASSVASASGAYEQYF. In DNA form, the CDR3 reads TGTGCCAGCAGCGTAGCTTCGGCTAGCGGGGCCTACGAGCAGTACTTC. The chain combines TRBV9 with TRBJ2-7; 9 bases fit TRBD2. Trimming cost V 0 bases and J 2 bases; bases outside gene matches: 6. Germline V gene lookup returns CDR1 SGDLS and CDR2 YYNGEE. CDR3 size: 16 residues.

This clone was recorded a few times. The chain couples TRBV7-9 to TRBJ1-1; TRBD1 aligns across 11 bases. Trimming at V came to 5 bases and at J to 4 bases, leaving 9 bases not matched to a gene. There are 16 residues in the CDR3. CDR1 is SEHNR, CDR2 FQNEAQ, per germline (reference sequence). The CDR3 region has the DNA TGTGCCAGCAGCAGCTGGACAGGGGGCGCGTCCACTGAAGCTTTCTTT. Its protein is CASSSWTGGASTEAFF.

This rearrangement joins TRBV5-1 to TRBJ2-5; 10 nucleotides align to TRBD2. CDR1 and CDR2 (germline): SGHRS, YFSETQ. J was trimmed by 2 bases and V by 4 bases; bases with no gene match: 5. The CDR3 consists of 15 residues. CDR3 in amino acids: CASSTGLAVQETQYF. The DNA for the CDR3 is TGCGCCAGCAGCACCGGACTAGCGGTGCAAGAGACCCAGTACTTC.

This chain links TRBV5-4 with TRBJ2-1; possible D gene TRBD2, 6 bases. The V end was cut by 3 bases, the J end by 4 bases, with 14 bases between. The V gene's germline CDR1 is SGHNT and CDR2 YYREEE (reference sequence). This CDR3 is built from 15 residues. Written as DNA, the CDR3 is TGTGCCAGCAGCTCCCCAGAGGCGGGGTACAATGAGCAGTTCTTC. Translated, it gives CASSSPEAGYNEQFF.

This clone was detected only a few times. In DNA form, the CDR3 reads TGTGCCAGCAGTATCACCGGGACAGGGGCAGATACGCAGTATTTT. Protein: CASSITGTGADTQYF. The chain combines TRBV28 with TRBJ2-3, with 10 bases that match TRBD1. The CDR3 consists of 15 residues. Germline V gene sequence: CDR1 MDHEN, CDR2 SYDVKM. V shed 5 bases and J 4 bases; nucleotides not matched to a gene: 6.

This clone is a singleton in its sample. The chain joins TRBV7-6 to TRBJ1-6; 7 nucleotides match TRBD1. V dropped 1 base and J dropped 8; count of bases not matched to a gene: 5. The CDR3 runs 15 residues. Germline V gene sequence: CDR1 SGHVS, CDR2 FNYEAQ. The CDR3 sequence: CASSLVGTEDSPLHF. CDR3 in DNA: TGTGCCAGCAGCTTAGTCGGGACAGAAGATTCACCCCTCCACTTT. Drawing the rest from reference TRBV7-6 and TRBJ1-6, the complete variable domain is GAGVSQSPRYKVTKRGQDVALRCDPISGHVSLYWYRQALGQGPEFLTYFNYEAQQDKSGLPNDRFSAERPEGSISTLTIQRTEQRDSAMYRCASSLVGTEDSPLHFGNGTRLTVT.

The V call is TRBV7-9, the J call TRBJ2-1; 8 bases are a match to TRBD2. The CDR3 spans 15 residues. V lost 7 bases to trimming and J lost 6 bases; unmatched junction nucleotides: 11. Germline V gene data show CDR1 as SEHNR and CDR2 as FQNEAQ (reference sequence). CDR3 protein: CASTPRGTSPNEQFF. CDR3 DNA sequence: TGTGCCAGCACCCCAAGGGGGACTAGTCCCAATGAGCAGTTCTTC.

The DNA of the CDR3 is TGTGCCAGCAGGGGGGACTTCGGCACAGATACGCAGTATTTT. Translated: CASRGDFGTDTQYF. This sequence joins TRBV2 and TRBJ2-3; the D gene is possibly TRBD2 (6 bases). The CDR3 is 14 residues long. V dropped 6 bases and J dropped 1 base, with 11 bases sitting between them. Germline V lookup: CDR1 SNHLY, CDR2 FYNNEI.

V and J are TRBV7-9 and TRBJ2-3, with 10 bases aligning to TRBD1. CDR1 is SEHNR and CDR2 is FQNEAQ in the germline V gene (reference sequence). V lost 5 bases to trimming and J lost 5 bases; unmatched junction nucleotides: 7. The CDR3 loop spans 15 amino acids. The CDR3 sequence is CASSPGTGAEDTQYF. DNA of the CDR3: TGTGCCAGCAGCCCAGGGACAGGGGCGGAAGATACGCAGTATTTT.

This clone has a single count. J is TRBJ2-1 and V is TRBV10-1; TRBD2 matches at 9 bases. Trimming at V came to 7 bases and at J to 4 bases, leaving 17 bases not matched to a gene. The CDR3 totals 18 residues. Germline values: CDR1 WNHNN, CDR2 SYGVQD (reference sequence). The CDR3 DNA follows: TGCGCCAGCATCTCGACCCAGCGGGAGGCCTTGGGTTACAATGAGCAGTTCTTC. As protein: CASISTQREALGYNEQFF.

The chain joins TRBV19 to TRBJ1-1; D is perhaps TRBD1 (6 bases). CDR1 and CDR2 (germline): LNHDA, SQIVND (reference sequence). The CDR3 consists of 13 residues. V was shortened by 1 base and J by 4 bases, with 7 bases between the two germline ends. In nucleotides, the CDR3 is TGTGCCAGTAGTATAGGCAGGGGCACTGAAGCTTTCTTT. Translation gives CASSIGRGTEAFF.

The gene calls are TRBV28 and TRBJ2-3; the D gene is possibly TRBD2 (5 bases). Between the trimmed V and J ends, which lost 9 bases and 4 bases, there was a span of 17 bases. This CDR3 has 14 amino acids. CDR1 is MDHEN and CDR2 is SYDVKM in the germline V gene. In DNA, the CDR3 is TGTGCCAGATATCTAGCCAGCCTATCAGATACGCAGTATTTT. Encoded protein: CARYLASLSDTQYF. Together with reference TRBV28 and TRBJ2-3, the CDR3 gives the full variable domain: DVKVTQSSRYLVKRTGEKVFLECVQDMDHENMFWYRQDPGLGLRLIYFSYDVKMKEKGDIPEGYSVSREKKERFSLILESASTNQTSMYLCARYLASLSDTQYFGPGTRLTVL.

V is TRBV18 and J is TRBJ2-7, with TRBD2 matching over 8 bases. This CDR3 contains 14 residues. The junction had 3 bases not matched to a gene; V was cut back by 0 bases and J by 5 bases. Germline V gene data show CDR1 as KGHSH and CDR2 as LQKENI. The CDR3 DNA sequence: TGTGCCAGCTCACCACCGGGTAGCGGGGACGAGCAGTACTTC. Residues: CASSPPGSGDEQYF.

The rearrangement joins TRBV7-8 to TRBJ2-7; TRBD2 aligns across 7 bases. The CDR3 spans 13 residues. V lost 7 bases and J lost 6; bases outside the gene matches: 9. CDR1 SGHVS and CDR2 FQNEAQ come from the germline V gene. Here the CDR3 reads CASTPGGFGEQYF. For the CDR3, the DNA is TGTGCCAGCACCCCCGGGGGGTTTGGCGAGCAGTACTTC.

This sequence joins TRBV14 and TRBJ1-2; 7 bases line up with TRBD1. Germline V lookup: CDR1 SGHDN, CDR2 FVKESK. Germline trimming cut 3 bases from V and 8 bases from J; bases unmatched to any gene: 12. The CDR3 totals 15 residues. CDR3 protein: CASSQITDRVSGYTF. DNA for the CDR3: TGTGCCAGCAGCCAGATCACCGACAGGGTCAGCGGCTACACCTTC.

The chain carries TRBV13 and TRBJ2-7; TRBD2 aligns across 12 bases. The end of the DNA is better explained by TRBJ2-5, so the J call may be wrong. In germline, CDR1 is PRHDT, CDR2 FYEKMQ (reference sequence). CDR3 length: 17 residues. The CDR3 sequence is CASSLMSSGRARETQYF. CDR3 nucleotides: TGTGCCAGCAGCTTAATGTCTAGCGGGAGGGCCAGGGAGACCCAGTACTTC.

V is TRBV5-1 and J is TRBJ2-5; TRBD1 aligns across 8 bases. Germline loops: CDR1 SGHRS, CDR2 YFSETQ. The CDR3 spans 15 residues. V was clipped by 6 bases and J by 4 bases; unmatched bases: 11. The DNA for the CDR3 is TGCGCCAGCAAGGCAGGGGGCGGCGGGCGAGAGACCCAGTACTTC. Protein sequence: CASKAGGGGRETQYF.

The count of this clone is one. The chain employs TRBV7-8 and TRBJ2-2; D remains ambiguous. The CDR3 is 14 amino acids. Trimming shortened V by 1 base and J by 4 bases, and 7 bases separated the two germline ends. CDR1 is SGHVS, CDR2 FQNEAQ, per germline. CDR3 sequence reads: CASSLVEFTGELFF. CDR3 nucleotides: TGTGCCAGCAGCTTAGTGGAGTTCACCGGGGAGCTGTTTTTT.

The chain combines TRBV29-1 with TRBJ2-7, with TRBD2 identical over 9 bases. Germline CDR1 is SQVTM and CDR2 is ANQGSEA. V trimming: 2 bases; J trimming: 1 base; junction bases outside the gene matches: 9. The length of the CDR3 is 16 residues. CDR3 in amino acids: CSVERPIAGASYEQYF. The DNA of the CDR3 is TGCAGCGTTGAACGGCCGATAGCGGGAGCGTCCTACGAGCAGTACTTC.

CDR3 coding DNA: TGTGCCAGCAGTGACCAGGGTTCTCGCACAGATACGCAGTATTTT. Its protein is CASSDQGSRTDTQYF. The rearrangement uses TRBV25-1 and TRBJ2-3; weak D call: TRBD1 (5 bases). Germline-derived CDR1 and CDR2 are MGHDK and SYGVNS. The CDR3 consists of 15 residues. V was pared by 3 bases and J by 1 base, with 11 bases between.

This clone came up a few times. This chain connects TRBV4-2 to TRBJ2-1; 8 bases are a match to TRBD1. J was trimmed by 3 bases and V by 4 bases; bases with no gene match: 11. The CDR3 sequence is 17 residues long. The germline V gene encodes CDR1 LGHNA and CDR2 YNFKEQ. The CDR3, as DNA: TGTGCCAGCAGCCCATTCGCCAGGACAGGGAACTACAATGAGCAGTTCTTC. This gives the protein CASSPFARTGNYNEQFF.